This entry concerns a single TCR beta chain. Germline values: CDR1 MDHEN, CDR2 SYDVKM. The V and J ends lost 5 bases and 4 bases respectively, with 14 bases between them. This CDR3 spans 14 amino acids. Source study methods: Reference gene primers were amplified, and this amplification served to estimate nucleated cell counts. The data were produced by immunoSEQ multiplex PCR, yet TCRdb's version contains in-frame clones alone and is incomplete. V, J and clone size are those of that table, while D and trimming were read from the DNA. The profile covers 120,000 or so clones, with over 65% appearing a single time and under 5% taken by the ten largest. This sample was taken from a study of blood T cell repertoires in COVID-19. As for the study in general: Sites across the United States, Italy and Spain contributed samples from acute and convalescent COVID-19.

The receptor was derived from a man in his fifties or sixties with acute or convalescent COVID-19. The rearrangement links TRBV28 to TRBJ1-2; no firm D call. Sequenced material: peripheral blood. CDR3 amino acids: CASSLEGESYGYTF. CDR3 sequence (DNA): TGTGCCAGCAGTCTGGAGGGAGAGAGCTATGGCTACACCTTC.